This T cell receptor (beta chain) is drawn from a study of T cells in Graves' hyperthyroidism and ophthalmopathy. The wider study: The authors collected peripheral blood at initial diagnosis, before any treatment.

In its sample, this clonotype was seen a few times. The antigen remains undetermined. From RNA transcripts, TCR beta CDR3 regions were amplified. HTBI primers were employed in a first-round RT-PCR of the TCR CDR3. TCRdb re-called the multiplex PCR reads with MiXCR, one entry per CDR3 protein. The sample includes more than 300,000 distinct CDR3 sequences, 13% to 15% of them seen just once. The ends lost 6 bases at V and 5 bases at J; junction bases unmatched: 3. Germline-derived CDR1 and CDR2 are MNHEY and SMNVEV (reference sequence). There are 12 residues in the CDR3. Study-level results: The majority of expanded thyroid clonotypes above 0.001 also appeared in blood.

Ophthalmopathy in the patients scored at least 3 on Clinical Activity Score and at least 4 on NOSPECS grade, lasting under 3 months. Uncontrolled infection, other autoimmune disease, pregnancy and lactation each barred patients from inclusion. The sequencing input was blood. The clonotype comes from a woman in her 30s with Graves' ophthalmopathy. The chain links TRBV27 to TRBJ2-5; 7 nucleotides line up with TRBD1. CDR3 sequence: CASRTGSETQYF. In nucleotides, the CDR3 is TGTGCCAGCAGGACAGGGAGCGAGACCCAGTACTTC.